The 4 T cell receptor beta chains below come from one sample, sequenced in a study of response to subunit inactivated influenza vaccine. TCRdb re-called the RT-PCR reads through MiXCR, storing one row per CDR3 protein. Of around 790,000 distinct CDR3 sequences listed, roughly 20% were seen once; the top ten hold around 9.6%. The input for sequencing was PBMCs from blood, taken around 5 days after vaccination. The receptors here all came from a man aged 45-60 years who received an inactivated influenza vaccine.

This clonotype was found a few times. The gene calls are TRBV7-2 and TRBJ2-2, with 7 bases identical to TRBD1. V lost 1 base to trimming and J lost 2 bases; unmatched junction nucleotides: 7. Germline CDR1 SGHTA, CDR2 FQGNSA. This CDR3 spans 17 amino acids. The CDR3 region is CASSLGPRQGNTGELFF. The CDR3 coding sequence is TGTGCCAGCAGCTTAGGGCCGAGACAGGGCAACACCGGGGAGCTGTTTTTT.

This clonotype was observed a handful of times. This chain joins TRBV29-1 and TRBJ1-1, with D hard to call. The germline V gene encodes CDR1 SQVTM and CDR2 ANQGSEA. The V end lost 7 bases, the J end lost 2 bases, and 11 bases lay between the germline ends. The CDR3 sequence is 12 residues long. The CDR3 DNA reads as TGCAGCGGGGCCCAGGCAAACACTGAAGCTTTCTTT. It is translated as CSGAQANTEAFF.

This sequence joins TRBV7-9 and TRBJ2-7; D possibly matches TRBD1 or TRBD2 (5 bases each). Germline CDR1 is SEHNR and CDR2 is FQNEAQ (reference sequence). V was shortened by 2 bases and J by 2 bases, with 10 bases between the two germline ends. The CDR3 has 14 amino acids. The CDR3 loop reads CASSLSGAPYEQYF. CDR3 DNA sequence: TGTGCCAGCAGCTTATCCGGGGCCCCCTACGAGCAGTACTTC.

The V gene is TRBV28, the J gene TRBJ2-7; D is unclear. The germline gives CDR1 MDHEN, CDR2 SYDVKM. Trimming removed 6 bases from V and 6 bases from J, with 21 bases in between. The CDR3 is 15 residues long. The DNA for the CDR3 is TGTGCCAGCAGCCGCACCTCTACCACCTACGGCGAGCAGTACTTC. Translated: CASSRTSTTYGEQYF. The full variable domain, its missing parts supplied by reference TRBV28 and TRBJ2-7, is DVKVTQSSRYLVKRTGEKVFLECVQDMDHENMFWYRQDPGLGLRLIYFSYDVKMKEKGDIPEGYSVSREKKERFSLILESASTNQTSMYLCASSRTSTTYGEQYFGPGTRLTVT.